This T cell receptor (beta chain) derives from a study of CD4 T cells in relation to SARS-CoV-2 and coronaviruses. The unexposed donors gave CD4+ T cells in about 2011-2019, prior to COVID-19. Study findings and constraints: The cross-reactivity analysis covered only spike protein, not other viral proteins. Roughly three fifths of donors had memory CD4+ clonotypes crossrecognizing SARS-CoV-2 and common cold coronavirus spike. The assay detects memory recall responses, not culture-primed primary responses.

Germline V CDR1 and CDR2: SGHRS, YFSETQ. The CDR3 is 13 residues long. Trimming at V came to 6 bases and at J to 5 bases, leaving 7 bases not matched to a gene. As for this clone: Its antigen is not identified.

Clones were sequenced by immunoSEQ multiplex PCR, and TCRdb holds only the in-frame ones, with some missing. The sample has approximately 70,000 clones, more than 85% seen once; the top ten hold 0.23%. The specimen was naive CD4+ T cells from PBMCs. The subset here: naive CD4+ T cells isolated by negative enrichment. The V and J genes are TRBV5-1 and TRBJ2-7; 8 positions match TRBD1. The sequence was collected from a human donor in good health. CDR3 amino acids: CASNKGQGDEQYF. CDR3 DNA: TGCGCCAGCAACAAAGGACAGGGAGACGAGCAGTACTTC. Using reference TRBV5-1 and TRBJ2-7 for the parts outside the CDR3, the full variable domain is KAGVTQTPRYLIKTRGQQVTLSCSPISGHRSVSWYQQTPGQGLQFLFEYFSETQRNKGNFPGRFSGRQFSNSRSEMNVSTLELGDSALYLCASNKGQGDEQYFGPGTRLTVT.